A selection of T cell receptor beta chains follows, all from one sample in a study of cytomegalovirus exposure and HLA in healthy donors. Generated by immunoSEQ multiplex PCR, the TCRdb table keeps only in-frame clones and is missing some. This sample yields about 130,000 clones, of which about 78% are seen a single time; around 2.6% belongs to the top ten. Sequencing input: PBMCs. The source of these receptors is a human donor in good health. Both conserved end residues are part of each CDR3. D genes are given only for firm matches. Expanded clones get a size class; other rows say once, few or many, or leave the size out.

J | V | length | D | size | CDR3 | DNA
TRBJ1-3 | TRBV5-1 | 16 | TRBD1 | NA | CASSFGPLDRGNTIYF | TGCGCCAGCAGCTTTGGCCCCCTAGACAGGGGGAACACCATATATTTT
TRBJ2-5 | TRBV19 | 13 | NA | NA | CASSPTGGETQYF | TGTGCCAGTAGTCCGACTGGGGGGGAGACCCAGTACTTC
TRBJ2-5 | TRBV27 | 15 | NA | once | CASSLIGAGLRAQYF | TGTGCCAGCAGCCTAATTGGGGCAGGGCTCAGGGCCCAGTACTTC
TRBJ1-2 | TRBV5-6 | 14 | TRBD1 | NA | CASTFYRGGYGYTF | TGTGCCAGCACGTTTTACAGGGGCGGATATGGCTACACCTTC
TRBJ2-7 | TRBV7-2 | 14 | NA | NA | CASSNKAGVGEQYF | TGTGCCAGCAGTAACAAAGCCGGGGTTGGCGAGCAGTACTTC
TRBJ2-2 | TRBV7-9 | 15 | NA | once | CASSLALRDTGELFF | TGTGCCAGCAGCTTAGCGCTCCGGGACACCGGGGAGCTGTTTTTT
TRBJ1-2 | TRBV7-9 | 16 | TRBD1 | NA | CASSPSFNRGGGGYTF | TGTGCCAGCAGCCCCTCGTTTAACAGGGGCGGTGGAGGCTACACCTTC
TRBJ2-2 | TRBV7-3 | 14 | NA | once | CASSPGQFTGELFF | TGTGCCAGCAGCCCAGGACAATTCACCGGGGAGCTGTTTTTT
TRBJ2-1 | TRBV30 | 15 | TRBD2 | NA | CAWSVGLAGGNEQFF | TGTGCCTGGAGTGTTGGCCTAGCGGGAGGGAATGAGCAGTTCTTC
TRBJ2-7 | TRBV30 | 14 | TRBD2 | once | CAWSTTSGSGEQYF | TGTGCCTGGAGCACGACTAGCGGGAGTGGCGAGCAGTACTTC
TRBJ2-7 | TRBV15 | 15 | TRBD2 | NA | CATSRVAGVSYEQYF | TGTGCCACCAGCAGAGTAGCGGGAGTTTCCTACGAGCAGTACTTC
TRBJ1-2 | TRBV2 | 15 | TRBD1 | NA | CASTTPGQRNYGYTF | TGTGCCAGCACCACTCCGGGACAGAGGAACTATGGCTACACCTTC
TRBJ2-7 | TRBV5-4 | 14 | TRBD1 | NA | CASSSDREWGEQYF | TGTGCCAGCAGCTCGGACAGGGAATGGGGCGAGCAGTACTTC
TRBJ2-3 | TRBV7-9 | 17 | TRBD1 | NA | CASSLALGTGRTDTQYF | TGTGCCAGCAGCTTAGCGCTAGGGACAGGACGCACAGATACGCAGTATTTT
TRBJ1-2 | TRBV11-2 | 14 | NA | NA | CASSLLQGNYGYTF | TGTGCCAGCAGCTTGCTTCAGGGTAACTATGGCTACACCTTC
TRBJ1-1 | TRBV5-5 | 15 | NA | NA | CASSLGARVGTEAFF | TGTGCCAGCAGCTTGGGCGCCAGGGTTGGCACTGAAGCTTTCTTT
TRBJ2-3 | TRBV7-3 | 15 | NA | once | CASSHAAATGNTQYF | TGTGCCAGCAGCCACGCTGCCGCGACAGGCAATACGCAGTATTTT
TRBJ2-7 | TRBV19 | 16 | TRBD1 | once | CASSIQPPGQYYEQYF | TGTGCCAGTAGTATCCAACCCCCGGGACAGTACTACGAGCAGTACTTC
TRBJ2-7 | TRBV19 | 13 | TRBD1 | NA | CASRSTGLNEQYF | TGTGCCAGTAGATCGACAGGGTTGAACGAGCAGTACTTC
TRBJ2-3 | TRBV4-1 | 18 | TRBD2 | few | CASSLSLAGGESTDTQYF | TGCGCCAGCAGCCTATCACTAGCGGGGGGAGAAAGCACAGATACGCAGTATTTT